This passage covers 5 T cell receptor beta chains from one sample sequenced in a study of spatial heterogeneity in lung cancer. The time point is: sample taken at primary tumor resection. Whole RNA, isolated from tumor, nontumor lung or frozen PBMC, was sequenced without prior sorting. TCRdb used MiXCR to reprocess the 5' RACE reads, holding one entry per CDR3 protein. The table records tens of thousands of distinct CDR3 sequences, around 9% of them present only once. Sequences were derived from PBMCs, sampled at surgery. Receptor source: a male donor with early-stage non-small cell lung cancer.

A word on this clonotype: The CDR3 end shows no conserved phenylalanine or tryptophan, and so a read error is likely. Because the CDR3's place on the DNA is in doubt, the DNA is left out and the CDR3 is given as listed by TCRdb. V usage is TRBV6-1 and J usage is TRBJ2-7; the table's D call, TRBD2, was not checked against the DNA. From its first to its last residue, the CDR3 has 12 amino acids. The germline gives CDR1 MNHNS, CDR2 SASEGT. CDR3 sequence: CASSEGRSAAEL.

This clonotype was recorded at least ten times. The rearrangement uses TRBV7-2 and TRBJ1-1; D call uncertain. Germline-derived CDR1 and CDR2 are SGHTA and FQGNSA. This CDR3 contains 13 residues. Trimming pared 4 bases from V and 0 bases from J, leaving 6 bases between. CDR3: CASSSHMNTEAFF. CDR3 bases: TGTGCCAGCAGCTCCCATATGAACACTGAAGCTTTCTTT.

This clonotype came up many times. The CDR3 DNA sequence: TGTGCCAGCAGATGGACAGGGGAGTGGGAGCAGTACTTC. It specifies CASRWTGEWEQYF. This chain uses TRBV2 with TRBJ2-7; TRBD1 matches 9 bases. CDR1 is SNHLY and CDR2 is FYNNEI in the germline V gene. V lost 6 bases and J lost 7; bases outside the gene matches: 7. The CDR3 extends over 13 amino acids. The entire variable domain, with the rest obtained from reference TRBV2 and TRBJ2-7, is as follows: EPEVTQTPSHQVTQMGQEVILRCVPISNHLYFYWYRQILGQKVEFLVSFYNNEISEKSEIFDDQFSVERPDGSNFTLKIRSTKLEDSAMYFCASRWTGEWEQYFGPGTRLTVT.

The chain links TRBV27 to TRBJ2-5; D remains ambiguous. V was pared by 5 bases and J by 11 bases, with 21 bases between. From germline, CDR1 is MNHEY and CDR2 SMNVEV (reference sequence). The CDR3 covers 14 residues. The CDR3 region is CASSPIPSVMGQYF. The CDR3 DNA sequence: TGTGCCAGCAGTCCCATACCAAGTGTGATGGGTCAGTACTTC.

This clonotype has only a few counts. The chain joins TRBV7-2 to TRBJ1-2, with a possible D match to TRBD1 (5 bases). Trimming cost V 3 bases and J 7 bases, with 15 bases left between them. The CDR3 is 14 amino acids. Germline values: CDR1 SGHTA, CDR2 FQGNSA. This CDR3 reads CASSFSGTDIGYTF. For the CDR3, the DNA is TGTGCCAGCAGCTTCTCCGGGACCGATATTGGCTACACCTTC.